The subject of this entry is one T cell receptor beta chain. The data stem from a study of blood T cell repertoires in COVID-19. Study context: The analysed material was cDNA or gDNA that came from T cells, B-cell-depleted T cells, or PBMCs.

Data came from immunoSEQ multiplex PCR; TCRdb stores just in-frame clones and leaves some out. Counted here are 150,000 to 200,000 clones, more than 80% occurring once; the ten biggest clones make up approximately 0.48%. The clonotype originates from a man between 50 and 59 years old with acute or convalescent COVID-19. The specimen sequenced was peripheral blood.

The CDR3 protein is CASSNGETQYF. In DNA, the CDR3 is TGTGCCAGCAGCAACGGAGAGACCCAGTACTTC. The chain carries TRBV14 and TRBJ2-5; D ambiguous. Germline lookup yields CDR1 SGHDN and CDR2 FVKESK. The CDR3 is 11 residues long. V was trimmed by 5 bases and J by 4 bases, leaving 5 bases between them.